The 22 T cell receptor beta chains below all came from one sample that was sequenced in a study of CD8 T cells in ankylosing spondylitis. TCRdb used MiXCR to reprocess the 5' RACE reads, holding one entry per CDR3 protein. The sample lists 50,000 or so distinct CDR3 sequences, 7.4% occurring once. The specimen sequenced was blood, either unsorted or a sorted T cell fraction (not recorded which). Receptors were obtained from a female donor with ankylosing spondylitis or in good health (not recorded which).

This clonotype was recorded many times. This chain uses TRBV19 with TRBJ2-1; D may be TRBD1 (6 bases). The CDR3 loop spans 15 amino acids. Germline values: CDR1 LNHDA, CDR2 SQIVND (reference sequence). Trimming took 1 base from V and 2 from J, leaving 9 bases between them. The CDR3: CASSIAGDTYNEQFF. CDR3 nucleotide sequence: TGTGCCAGTAGTATAGCTGGGGACACCTACAATGAGCAGTTCTTC.

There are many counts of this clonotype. In nucleotides, the CDR3 is TGTGCCAGCAGCTTAGCCCGGCGCGGCAATTCACCCCTCCACTTT. Translated: CASSLARRGNSPLHF. The rearrangement joins TRBV11-2 to TRBJ1-6; D remains ambiguous. This CDR3 has 15 residues. Trimming pared 1 base from V and 7 bases from J, leaving 11 bases between. Germline V gene sequence: CDR1 SGHAT, CDR2 FQNNGV.

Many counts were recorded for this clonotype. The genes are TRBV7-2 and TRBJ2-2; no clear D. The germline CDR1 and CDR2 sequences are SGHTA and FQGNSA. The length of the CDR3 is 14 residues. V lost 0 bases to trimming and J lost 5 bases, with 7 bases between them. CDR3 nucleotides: TGTGCCAGCAGCTTAGCGCGTCTAACCGGGGAGCTGTTTTTT. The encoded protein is CASSLARLTGELFF. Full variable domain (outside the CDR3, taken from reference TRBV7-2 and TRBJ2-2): GAGVSQSPSNKVTEKGKDVELRCDPISGHTALYWYRQSLGQGLEFLIYFQGNSAPDKSGLPSDRFSAERTGGSVSTLTIQRTQQEDSAVYLCASSLARLTGELFFGEGSRLTVL.

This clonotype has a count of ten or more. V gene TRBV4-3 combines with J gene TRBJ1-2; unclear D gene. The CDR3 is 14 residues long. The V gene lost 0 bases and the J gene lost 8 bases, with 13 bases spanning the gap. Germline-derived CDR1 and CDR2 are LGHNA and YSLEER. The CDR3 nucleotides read TGCGCCAGCAGCCAAGATAGTGCGGGTTGGGGCTACACCTTC. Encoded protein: CASSQDSAGWGYTF.

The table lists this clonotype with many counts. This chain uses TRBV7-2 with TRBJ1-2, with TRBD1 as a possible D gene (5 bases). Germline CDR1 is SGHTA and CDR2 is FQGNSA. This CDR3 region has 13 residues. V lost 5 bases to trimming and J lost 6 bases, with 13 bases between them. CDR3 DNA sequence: TGTGCCAGCAGCGACTGGCAGGGCCATGGCTACACCTTC. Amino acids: CASSDWQGHGYTF.

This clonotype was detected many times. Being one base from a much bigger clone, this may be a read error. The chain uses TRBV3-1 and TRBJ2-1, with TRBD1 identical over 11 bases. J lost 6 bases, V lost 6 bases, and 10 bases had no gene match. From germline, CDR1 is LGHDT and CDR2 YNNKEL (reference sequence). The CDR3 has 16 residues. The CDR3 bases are TGTGCCAGCAGTCGCTCGGGACAGGGGGTACCCAATGAGCAGTTCTTC. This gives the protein CASSRSGQGVPNEQFF.

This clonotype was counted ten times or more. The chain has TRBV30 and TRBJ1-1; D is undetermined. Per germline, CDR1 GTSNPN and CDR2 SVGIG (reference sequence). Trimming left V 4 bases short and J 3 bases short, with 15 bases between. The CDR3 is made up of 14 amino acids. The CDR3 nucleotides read TGTGCCTGGAATATAGGGAGGGTCGACACTGAAGCTTTCTTT. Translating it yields CAWNIGRVDTEAFF.

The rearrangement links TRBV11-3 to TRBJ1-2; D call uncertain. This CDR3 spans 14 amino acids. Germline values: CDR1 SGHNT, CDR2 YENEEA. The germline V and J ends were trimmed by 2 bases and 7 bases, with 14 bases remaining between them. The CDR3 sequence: CASSLPDLRVGYTF. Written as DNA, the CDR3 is TGTGCCAGCAGCTTACCAGATTTGCGAGTTGGCTACACCTTC. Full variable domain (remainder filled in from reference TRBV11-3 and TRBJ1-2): EAGVVQSPRYKIIEKKQPVAFWCNPISGHNTLYWYLQNLGQGPELLIRYENEEAVDDSQLPKDRFSAERLKGVDSTLKIQPAELGDSAVYLCASSLPDLRVGYTFGSGTRLTVV.

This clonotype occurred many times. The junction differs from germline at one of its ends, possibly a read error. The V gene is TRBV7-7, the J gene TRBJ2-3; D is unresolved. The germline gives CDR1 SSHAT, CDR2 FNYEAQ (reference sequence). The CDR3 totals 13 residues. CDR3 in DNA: TGTGCTAGCAGCTTAAGGGCACAAGATACGCAGTATTTT. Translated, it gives CASSLRAQDTQYF. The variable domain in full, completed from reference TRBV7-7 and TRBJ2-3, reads GAGVSQSPRYKVTKRGQDVTLRCDPISSHATLYWYQQALGQGPEFLTYFNYEAQPDKSGLPSDRFSAERPEGSISTLTIQRTEQRDSAMYRCASSLRAQDTQYFGPGTRLTVL.

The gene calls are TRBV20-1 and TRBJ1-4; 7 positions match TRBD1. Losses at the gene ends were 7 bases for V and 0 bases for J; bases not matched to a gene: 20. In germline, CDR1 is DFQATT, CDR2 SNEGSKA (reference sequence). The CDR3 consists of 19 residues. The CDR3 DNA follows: TGCAGTGGTAAGGCTCCGGGAACAGGGGTCCTTGCAACTAATGAAAAACTGTTTTTT. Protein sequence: CSGKAPGTGVLATNEKLFF.

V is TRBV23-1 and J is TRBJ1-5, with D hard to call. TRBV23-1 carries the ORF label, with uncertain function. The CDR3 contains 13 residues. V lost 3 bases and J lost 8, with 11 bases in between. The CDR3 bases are TGCGCCAGCAGTCATCCTGGGGTGGAGCCCCAGCATTTT. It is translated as CASSHPGVEPQHF.

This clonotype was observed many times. The CDR3 DNA reads TGTGCCAGCAGTTTTCCTAGCGGGACGATAGATACGCAGTATTTT. As protein: CASSFPSGTIDTQYF. This chain uses TRBV6-5 with TRBJ2-3, with 9 bases lining up with TRBD2. Per the germline V gene, CDR1 is MNHEY and CDR2 is SVGAGI. The CDR3 totals 15 residues. The V gene end was trimmed by 4 bases and the J gene end by 5 bases; junction bases not matched to a gene: 7.

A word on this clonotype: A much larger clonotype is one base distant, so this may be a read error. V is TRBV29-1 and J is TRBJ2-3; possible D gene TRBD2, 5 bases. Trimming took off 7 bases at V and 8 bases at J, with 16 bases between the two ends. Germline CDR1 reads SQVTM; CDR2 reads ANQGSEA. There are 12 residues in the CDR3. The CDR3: CSAIEGAGTQYF. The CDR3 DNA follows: TGCAGCGCCATAGAGGGAGCAGGTACGCAGTATTTT.

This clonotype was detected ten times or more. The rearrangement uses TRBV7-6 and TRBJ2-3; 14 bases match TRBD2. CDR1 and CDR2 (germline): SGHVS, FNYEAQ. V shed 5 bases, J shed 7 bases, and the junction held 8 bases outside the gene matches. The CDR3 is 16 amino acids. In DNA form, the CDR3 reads TGTGCCAGCAGCCAAAGGACTAGCGGGGGGTCGCATACGCAGTATTTT. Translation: CASSQRTSGGSHTQYF.

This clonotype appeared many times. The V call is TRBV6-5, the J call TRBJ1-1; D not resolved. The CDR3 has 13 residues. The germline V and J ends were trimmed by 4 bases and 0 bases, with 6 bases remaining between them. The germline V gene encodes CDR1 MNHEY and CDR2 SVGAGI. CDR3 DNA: TGTGCCAGCAGTTTCCAGATGAACACTGAAGCTTTCTTT. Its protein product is CASSFQMNTEAFF.

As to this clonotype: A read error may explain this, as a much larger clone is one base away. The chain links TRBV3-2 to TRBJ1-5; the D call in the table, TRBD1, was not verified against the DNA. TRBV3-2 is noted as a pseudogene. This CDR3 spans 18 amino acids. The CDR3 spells CTFSFVPDGWGMRQPQHF. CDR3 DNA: TGTACCTTCAGTTTTGTCCCCGACGGATGGGGGATGCGTCAGCCCCAGCATTTT.

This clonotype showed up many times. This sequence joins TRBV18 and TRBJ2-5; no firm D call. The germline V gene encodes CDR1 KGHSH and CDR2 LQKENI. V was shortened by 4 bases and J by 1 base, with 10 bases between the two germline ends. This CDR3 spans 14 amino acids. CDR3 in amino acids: CASSRPGAQETQYF. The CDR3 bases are TGTGCCAGCTCACGACCGGGCGCCCAAGAGACCCAGTACTTC.

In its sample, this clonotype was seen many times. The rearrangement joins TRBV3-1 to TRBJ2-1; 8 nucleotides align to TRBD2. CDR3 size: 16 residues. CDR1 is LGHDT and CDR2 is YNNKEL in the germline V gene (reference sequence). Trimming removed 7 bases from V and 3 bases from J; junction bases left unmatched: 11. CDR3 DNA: TGTGCCAGCAACCAGGGGAGCGGGGGTTACTACAATGAGCAGTTCTTC. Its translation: CASNQGSGGYYNEQFF.

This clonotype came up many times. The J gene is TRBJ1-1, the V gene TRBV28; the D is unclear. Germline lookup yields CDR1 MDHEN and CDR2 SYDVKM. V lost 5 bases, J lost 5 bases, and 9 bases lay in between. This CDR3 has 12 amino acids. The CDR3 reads CASSLTGTEAFF. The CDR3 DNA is TGTGCCAGCAGTCTTACCGGGACTGAAGCTTTCTTT. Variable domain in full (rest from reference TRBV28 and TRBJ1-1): DVKVTQSSRYLVKRTGEKVFLECVQDMDHENMFWYRQDPGLGLRLIYFSYDVKMKEKGDIPEGYSVSREKKERFSLILESASTNQTSMYLCASSLTGTEAFFGQGTRLTVV.

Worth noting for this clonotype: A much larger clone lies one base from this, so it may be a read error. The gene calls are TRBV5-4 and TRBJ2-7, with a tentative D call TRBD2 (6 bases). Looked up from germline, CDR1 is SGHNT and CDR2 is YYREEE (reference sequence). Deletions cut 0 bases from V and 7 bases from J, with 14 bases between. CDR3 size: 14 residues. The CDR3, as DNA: TGTGCCAGCAGCTTGGGCGGGGCTCGGGGTGAGCAGTACGTC. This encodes CASSLGGARGEQYV.

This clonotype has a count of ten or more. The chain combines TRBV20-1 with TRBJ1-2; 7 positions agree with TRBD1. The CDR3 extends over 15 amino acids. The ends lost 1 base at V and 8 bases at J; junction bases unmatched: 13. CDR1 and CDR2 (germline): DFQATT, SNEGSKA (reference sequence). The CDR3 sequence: CSARAGTVGGWGYTF. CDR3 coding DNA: TGCAGTGCTAGAGCCGGGACAGTCGGGGGATGGGGCTACACCTTC.

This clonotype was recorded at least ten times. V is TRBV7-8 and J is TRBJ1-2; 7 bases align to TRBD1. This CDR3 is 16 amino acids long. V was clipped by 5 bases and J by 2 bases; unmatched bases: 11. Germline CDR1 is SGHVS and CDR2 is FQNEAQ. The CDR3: CASSSTRDSANYGYTF. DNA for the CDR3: TGTGCCAGCAGCAGTACAAGGGACAGCGCCAACTATGGCTACACCTTC.